This T cell receptor beta chain was captured in a study of sequential checkpoint blockade in melanoma. Background on the study: Each arm's sequence ended with maintenance nivolumab.

Documented treatment: randomized to nivolumab then ipilimumab (arm A) or the reverse (arm B). Germline V gene lookup returns CDR1 SGHNT and CDR2 YENEEA. V was trimmed by 1 base and J by 2 bases, leaving 7 bases between them. This CDR3 region has 14 residues. The method was immunoSEQ multiplex PCR; TCRdb's version includes in-frame clones alone and lacks a portion of them. The sample holds some 30,000 clones, 86% seen once. Only a few counts were recorded for this clone. The V gene is TRBV11-3, the J gene TRBJ2-3; perhaps TRBD2 as D (5 bases). The source was CD8+ T cells sorted from blood (inferred from file names), collected from a patient given nivolumab and ipilimumab in sequence. The sequence was obtained from a human donor with melanoma. CDR3 bases: TGTGCCAGCAGCTTAGGAGGGCCCACAGATACGCAGTATTTT. Amino acids: CASSLGGPTDTQYF.